This T cell receptor (beta chain) was sequenced in a study of blood T cell repertoires in COVID-19. Germline V gene lookup returns CDR1 LGHNA and CDR2 YSLEER. There are 16 residues in the CDR3. Germline trimming cut 0 bases from V and 2 bases from J; bases unmatched to any gene: 1. Clones were read by immunoSEQ multiplex PCR, and TCRdb kept only the in-frame ones, dropping some. This sample has about 100,000 clones; 65% to 90% occur once, and the top ten carry roughly 6.5%. Sequencing input: peripheral blood. The TCR sequence derives from a man aged 55-75 years with acute or convalescent COVID-19. The rearrangement uses TRBV4-3 and TRBJ2-6, with 7 bases aligning to TRBD2. The CDR3 DNA is TGCGCCAGCAGCCAAGATGGGGGGGCTGGGGCCAACGTCCTGACTTTC. This translates into CASSQDGGAGANVLTF.